This T cell receptor beta chain was retrieved from a study of blood T cell repertoires in COVID-19. Study overall: T cells, B-cell-depleted T cells, or PBMCs supplied cDNA or gDNA.

This CDR3 region has 13 residues. The V segment lost 5 bases and the J segment 8 bases; nucleotides outside the gene matches: 7. The germline gives CDR1 LNHNV, CDR2 YYDKDF (reference sequence). Participant age was roughly 18 to 89 years, and participants resided in fewer than 30 US areas. Assignment of participants to cohorts was predicated upon participant-reported clinical history. Assay used: immunoSEQ multiplex PCR; TCRdb lists only in-frame clones, some missing. The sample yields around 310,000 clones, about 91% seen once. The rearrangement uses TRBV15 and TRBJ1-2; TRBD1 aligns across 8 bases. The receptor comes from a woman aged 40 to 50 who had recovered from COVID-19. Specimen: PBMCs or T cells enriched from blood (not recorded which). The CDR3 region has the DNA TGTGCCACCAGCGCCCACAGGGGGGACGGCTACACCTTC. It is translated as CATSAHRGDGYTF.